The T cell receptor (beta chain) described here comes from a study of blood T cell repertoires in COVID-19. Study background: T cells, B-cell-depleted T cells, or PBMCs supplied cDNA or gDNA.

This clone came up once. Clones were sequenced by immunoSEQ multiplex PCR, and TCRdb holds only the in-frame ones, with some missing. The data show about 60,000 clones, with roughly 71% seen just once and under 35% held by the top ten. This sequence originates from a human donor in a cohort sampled during active COVID-19. The sequenced sample was peripheral blood.

CDR3 protein: CASSVAYGLAGGNGEQFF. For the CDR3, the DNA is TGTGCCAGCAGCGTAGCTTACGGACTAGCGGGGGGGAATGGTGAGCAGTTCTTC. J is TRBJ2-1 and V is TRBV9; 15 bases agree with TRBD2. Germline loops: CDR1 SGDLS, CDR2 YYNGEE. V lost 0 bases to trimming and J lost 9 bases; unmatched junction nucleotides: 10. CDR3 length: 18 amino acids.